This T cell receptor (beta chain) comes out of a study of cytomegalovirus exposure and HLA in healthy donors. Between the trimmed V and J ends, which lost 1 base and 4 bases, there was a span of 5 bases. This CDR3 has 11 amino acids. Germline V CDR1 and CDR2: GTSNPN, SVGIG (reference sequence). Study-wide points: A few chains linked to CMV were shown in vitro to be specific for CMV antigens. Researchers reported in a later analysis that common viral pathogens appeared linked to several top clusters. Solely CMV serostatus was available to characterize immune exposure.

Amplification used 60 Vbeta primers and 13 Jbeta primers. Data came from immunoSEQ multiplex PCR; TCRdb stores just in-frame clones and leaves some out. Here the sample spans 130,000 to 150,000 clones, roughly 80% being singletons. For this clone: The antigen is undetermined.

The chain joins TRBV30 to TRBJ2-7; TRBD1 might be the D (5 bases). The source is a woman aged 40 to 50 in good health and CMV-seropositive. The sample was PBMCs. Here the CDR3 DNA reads TGTGCCTGGAGTGAGGGGTACGAGCAGTACTTC. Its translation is CAWSEGYEQYF. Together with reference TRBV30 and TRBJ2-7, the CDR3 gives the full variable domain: SQTIHQWPATLVQPVGSPLSLECTVEGTSNPNLYWYRQAAGRGLQLLFYSVGIGQISSEVPQNLSASRPQDRQFILSSKKLLLSDSGFYLCAWSEGYEQYFGPGTRLTVT.